This T cell receptor (beta chain) was captured by sequencing in a study of T cell responses to AZD1222 COVID-19 vaccine. This clone was recorded only once. V lost 5 bases and J lost 4, with 9 bases in between. This CDR3 spans 12 amino acids. The germline gives CDR1 SGDLS, CDR2 YYNGEE. Only in-frame clones appear in the TCRdb table, and some are missing; sequencing was by immunoSEQ multiplex PCR. The sample lists roughly 150,000 clones; more than 70% were seen once. The sequencing here drew on peripheral blood, taken on day 0 of AZD1222 vaccination. This receptor was obtained from an adult in good health. This chain joins TRBV9 and TRBJ1-2; tentatively, D is TRBD1 (5 bases). The CDR3 bases are TGTGCCAGCAGGACGGGGGTCTATGGCTACACCTTC. Encoded protein: CASRTGVYGYTF.